Listed below are T cell receptor beta chains from one sample, sequenced in a study of blood T cell repertoires in COVID-19. Assay: immunoSEQ multiplex PCR; the TCRdb copy retains only in-frame clones and omits some. The sample records around 250,000 clones, roughly 88% being singletons. Specimen: PBMCs or T cells enriched from blood (not recorded which). These receptors came from a woman aged 50 to 65 who had recovered from COVID-19. Both conserved end residues are part of each CDR3. D genes are given only for firm matches. The size of a clone is reported for some rows only, either as once, few or many, or as a class for expanded clones.

TRBJ1-2 | NA | TRBV20-1 | NA | CSASQARYTF | TGCAGTGCTAGCCAAGCCCGATACACCTTC
TRBJ2-2 | NA | TRBV27 | TRBD1 | CASRTTGGLSGELFF | TGTGCCAGCAGAACGACAGGGGGCCTTTCCGGGGAGCTGTTTTTT
TRBJ1-5 | NA | TRBV19 | NA | CAGGRERANQPQHF | TGTGCAGGCGGCAGGGAGCGGGCGAATCAGCCCCAGCATTTT
TRBJ2-5 | NA | TRBV5-1 | TRBD2 | CASSSWGTSGRYQETQYF | TGCGCCAGCAGCTCATGGGGGACTAGCGGGAGGTACCAAGAGACCCAGTACTTC
TRBJ1-1 | NA | TRBV3-1/TRBV3-2 | NA | CASSQASGSGNTEAFF | TGTGCCAGCAGCCAAGCATCGGGGAGCGGAAACACTGAAGCTTTCTTT
TRBJ1-2 | NA | TRBV27 | NA | CATGGRDYGYTF | TGTGCCACCGGGGGGAGGGACTATGGCTACACCTTC
TRBJ2-1 | NA | TRBV4-1 | NA | CASSQGRGRSNEQFF | TGCGCCAGCAGCCAAGGCAGGGGTAGATCCAATGAGCAGTTCTTC
TRBJ2-2 | NA | TRBV28 | NA | CASSVGLAGLNTGELFF | TGTGCCAGCAGTGTCGGCCTTGCGGGACTGAACACCGGGGAGCTGTTTTTT
TRBJ1-1 | NA | TRBV6-1 | TRBD1 | CASSEAYRGLGMNTEAFF | TGTGCCAGCAGTGAGGCCTACAGGGGGCTGGGCATGAACACTGAAGCTTTCTTT
TRBJ1-2 | NA | TRBV15 | NA | CATSRGVGYGYTF | TGTGCCACCAGCAGAGGAGTCGGCTATGGCTACACCTTC
TRBJ1-2 | NA | TRBV11-2 | NA | CASSLDQQTGLNYGYTF | TGTGCCAGCAGCTTAGACCAACAGACGGGACTTAACTATGGCTACACCTTC
TRBJ2-7 | NA | TRBV27 | TRBD2 | CASSILSGSLSYEQYF | TGTGCCAGCAGTATACTAAGCGGGAGTCTCTCCTACGAGCAGTACTTC
TRBJ2-1 | NA | TRBV19 | NA | CASSIRTDYNEQFF | TGTGCCAGTAGTATACGTACAGATTACAATGAGCAGTTCTTC
TRBJ2-7 | NA | TRBV19 | NA | CACSKGEGYSSYEQYF | TGTGCCTGCAGTAAGGGCGAGGGCTACAGCTCCTACGAGCAGTACTTC
TRBJ2-7 | NA | TRBV6-5 | NA | CASSPDNNEQYF | TGTGCCAGCAGCCCCGACAACAACGAGCAGTACTTC
TRBJ1-1 | NA | TRBV10-2 | NA | CASSESARNTEAFF | TGCGCCAGCAGTGAGTCGGCACGGAACACTGAAGCTTTCTTT
TRBJ1-2 | NA | TRBV27 | TRBD1 | CASSPTPKPGQRRGGYTF | TGTGCCAGCAGTCCAACCCCCAAACCGGGACAGAGGAGAGGTGGCTACACCTTC
TRBJ2-1 | NA | TRBV29-1 | TRBD2 | CSVTGTSIHEQFF | TGCAGCGTGACCGGGACTAGCATCCATGAGCAGTTCTTC
TRBJ2-7 | NA | TRBV5-1 | NA | CASSLATGTLRTEQYF | TGCGCCAGCAGCTTGGCCACCGGGACTTTACGTACCGAGCAGTACTTC
TRBJ2-5 | NA | TRBV4-1 | NA | CASSQASPRGTQYF | TGCGCCAGCAGCCAAGCGTCCCCCCGGGGGACCCAGTACTTC
TRBJ2-3 | NA | TRBV28 | NA | CASSFLGEGGDTQYF | TGTGCCAGCAGTTTTCTTGGAGAGGGTGGAGATACGCAGTATTTT
TRBJ1-5 | NA | TRBV7-2 | NA | CASSPGETFSNEPQHF | TGTGCCAGCAGCCCTGGGGAGACCTTTAGCAATGAACCCCAGCATTTT
TRBJ1-5 | NA | TRBV28 | NA | CASSLRGAYNQPQHF | TGTGCCAGCAGTTTACGGGGGGCTTACAATCAGCCCCAGCATTTT
TRBJ1-5 | NA | TRBV19 | TRBD1 | CASSAGQEGNQPQHF | TGTGCCAGTAGTGCCGGACAGGAGGGCAATCAGCCCCAGCATTTT
TRBJ2-2 | NA | TRBV18 | NA | CASSPRLANTGELFF | TGTGCCAGCTCACCAAGACTAGCGAACACCGGGGAGCTGTTTTTT
TRBJ2-5 | few | TRBV5-1 | TRBD2 | CASSAPSGGQETQYF | TGCGCCAGCAGCGCCCCAAGCGGGGGCCAAGAGACCCAGTACTTC
TRBJ1-4 | NA | TRBV7-9 | NA | CASSLPPRYTGNEKLFF | TGTGCCAGCAGCTTACCCCCACGGTACACGGGAAATGAAAAACTGTTTTTT
TRBJ2-1 | NA | TRBV25-1 | NA | CASSRTGGSYNEQFF | TGTGCCAGCAGTCGGACAGGAGGGTCCTACAATGAGCAGTTCTTC
TRBJ1-2 | NA | TRBV2 | NA | CASSLQGLDYGYTF | TGTGCCAGCAGTCTACAGGGTCTGGACTATGGCTACACCTTC
TRBJ2-7 | NA | TRBV11-3 | TRBD1 | CASKPTGDSYEQYF | TGTGCCAGTAAACCGACAGGGGACTCCTACGAGCAGTACTTC
TRBJ2-2 | NA | TRBV2 | TRBD2 | CASTSGTTAGELFF | TGTGCCAGCACTTCAGGGACTACCGCCGGGGAGCTGTTTTTT
TRBJ1-3 | NA | TRBV7-9 | NA | CASSSQGQVRNTIYF | TGTGCCAGCAGCTCCCAGGGGCAAGTTAGAAACACCATATATTTT
TRBJ1-2 | NA | TRBV9 | TRBD1 | CASSVGFGQEFSMGYTF | TGTGCCAGCAGCGTAGGCTTCGGACAGGAATTCTCTATGGGCTACACCTTC
TRBJ2-3 | few | TRBV3-1/TRBV3-2 | TRBD2 | CASSQAQAGWTDTQYF | TGTGCCAGCAGCCAAGCCCAAGCGGGATGGACAGATACGCAGTATTTT
TRBJ2-5 | NA | TRBV3-1/TRBV3-2 | TRBD1 | CASSRPRQGVETQYF | TGTGCCAGCAGCCGGCCTCGACAGGGGGTAGAGACCCAGTACTTC
TRBJ1-2 | NA | TRBV10-3 | NA | CAISSGINYGYTF | TGTGCCATCAGCTCCGGGATCAACTATGGCTACACCTTC
TRBJ1-2 | once | TRBV3-1/TRBV3-2 | NA | CASSQGSGNGYTF | TGTGCCAGCAGCCAAGGGTCGGGGAATGGCTACACCTTC
TRBJ2-1 | once | TRBV6-1 | NA | CASSELYHSEQFF | TGTGCCAGCAGTGAACTTTACCACTCCGAGCAGTTCTTC
TRBJ1-1 | NA | TRBV18 | NA | CASSATGSGTEAFF | TGTGCCAGCTCAGCTACCGGGAGTGGGACTGAAGCTTTCTTT
TRBJ1-5 | NA | TRBV3-1/TRBV3-2 | NA | CASSQGGQPQHF | TGTGCCAGCAGCCAGGGGGGTCAGCCCCAGCATTTT
TRBJ2-1 | NA | TRBV28 | TRBD1 | CASSFSGGSYNEQFF | TGTGCCAGCAGTTTCTCAGGGGGTTCCTACAATGAGCAGTTCTTC
TRBJ1-4 | NA | TRBV4-1 | NA | CASSQGRAVVNEKLFF | TGCGCCAGCAGCCAAGGAAGAGCCGTAGTGAATGAAAAACTGTTTTTT
TRBJ1-2 | NA | TRBV15 | TRBD1 | CATSRRGQGLGGYTF | TGTGCCACCAGCAGACGGGGACAGGGGTTAGGTGGCTACACCTTC
TRBJ2-3 | NA | TRBV7-8 | NA | CASNTRASGTDTQYF | TGTGCCAGCAACACTAGGGCCAGCGGAACAGATACGCAGTATTTT
TRBJ2-7 | NA | TRBV12-3/TRBV12-4 | NA | CASSLNNEQYF | TGTGCCAGCAGTTTAAACAACGAGCAGTACTTC
TRBJ1-2 | NA | TRBV21-1 | NA | CARARGASNYGYTF | TGTGCCAGAGCCCGGGGAGCTAGTAACTATGGCTACACCTTC
TRBJ1-5 | NA | TRBV2 | NA | CASSERETYQPQHF | TGTGCCAGCAGTGAAAGGGAGACCTATCAGCCCCAGCATTTT